This T cell receptor beta chain comes out of a study of blood T cell repertoires in COVID-19. Study context: Samples taken during acute and convalescent COVID-19 were collected in the United States, Italy and Spain. Sources were T cells, B-cell-depleted T cells, or PBMCs; the material itself was cDNA or gDNA.

Study processing details: Estimated nucleated cell counts came from reference gene primer amplification. The table came from immunoSEQ multiplex PCR; TCRdb's copy has only in-frame clones and leaves some out. V and J calls and clone size follow that table, whereas D and trimming were derived from the DNA. The sample lists fewer than 7,500 clones, more than 80% occurring once. Trimming at V came to 5 bases and at J to 5 bases, leaving 4 bases not matched to a gene. Looked up from germline, CDR1 is PRHDT and CDR2 is FYEKMQ (reference sequence). CDR3 size: 13 residues. Sequenced material: peripheral blood. This chain joins TRBV13 and TRBJ1-1; 8 nucleotides agree with TRBD1. This TCR derives from a human donor with active COVID-19. The donor label of this sample is uncertain. This CDR3 reads CASSRTGRTEAFF. The CDR3, as DNA: TGTGCCAGCAGCCGGACAGGGAGGACTGAAGCTTTCTTT. The entire variable domain, with the rest obtained from reference TRBV13 and TRBJ1-1, is as follows: AAGVIQSPRHLIKEKRETATLKCYPIPRHDTVYWYQQGPGQDPQFLISFYEKMQSDKGSIPDRFSAQQFSDYHSELNMSSLELGDSALYFCASSRTGRTEAFFGQGTRLTVV.